The next 11 T cell receptor beta chains were all read from a single sample in a study of early T cells in non-severe SARS-CoV-2 infection. TCRdb reanalysed the 5' RACE reads using MiXCR and keeps one entry per CDR3 protein. The sample has some 120,000 distinct CDR3 sequences, 15% seen once. The sample taken for sequencing was whole blood. These TCRs come from an adult who was a healthcare worker with PCR-confirmed SARS-CoV-2 infection or an uninfected control (not recorded which).

The chain employs TRBV7-9 and TRBJ1-6; 8 bases line up with TRBD1. J gave up 12 bases and V 11 bases, and 12 bases lay outside the gene matches. From germline, CDR1 is SEHNR and CDR2 FQNEAQ (reference sequence). This CDR3 spans 13 amino acids. The CDR3 spells CAVTGDRGEPLHF. Here the CDR3 DNA reads TGTGCCGTAACCGGTGACAGGGGCGAACCCCTCCACTTT.

The chain carries TRBV20-1 and TRBJ2-1; D perhaps matches TRBD1 (5 bases). This CDR3 has 13 residues. In germline, CDR1 is DFQATT, CDR2 SNEGSKA (reference sequence). With 3 bases removed from V and 6 bases from J, the gap between germline ends came to 12 bases. The CDR3 DNA is TGCAGTGCTAGTAGGGGAAATTTCAATGAGCAGTTCTTC. Protein: CSASRGNFNEQFF.

This clonotype came up a few times. The chain uses TRBV4-1 and TRBJ2-3; D unresolved. The germline CDR1 and CDR2 sequences are MGHRA and YSYEKL. V was shortened by 0 bases and J by 4 bases, with 8 bases between the two germline ends. The CDR3 is 14 amino acids. CDR3 DNA sequence: TGCGCCAGCAGCCAAGATACCCGGGCAGATACGCAGTATTTT. Translation: CASSQDTRADTQYF.

The chain uses TRBV19 and TRBJ2-2; D uncertain. CDR3 length equals 12 residues. Trimming took 3 bases from V and 6 from J, leaving 5 bases between them. CDR1 and CDR2 from the germline V gene are LNHDA and SQIVND (reference sequence). CDR3 protein: CASSISSGELFF. CDR3 bases: TGTGCCAGTAGTATTTCATCCGGGGAGCTGTTTTTT.

The rearrangement joins TRBV20-1 to TRBJ2-1; D perhaps matches TRBD2 (6 bases). The CDR3 sequence is 16 residues long. Trimming pared 0 bases from V and 0 bases from J, leaving 12 bases between. In germline, CDR1 is DFQATT, CDR2 SNEGSKA (reference sequence). The CDR3 bases are TGCAGTGCTAGAGATCCTGGGGGGAGCTCCTACAATGAGCAGTTCTTC. This codes for CSARDPGGSSYNEQFF.

This clonotype has only a few counts. The chain carries TRBV11-2 and TRBJ2-3, with D perhaps assigned TRBD1 or TRBD2 (5 bases each). This CDR3 is built from 14 residues. Germline V gives CDR1 SGHAT, CDR2 FQNNGV. Between the trimmed V and J ends, which lost 5 bases and 2 bases, there was a span of 11 bases. CDR3 amino acids: CASSGRGTTDTQYF. For the CDR3, the DNA is TGTGCCAGCAGCGGACGAGGGACCACAGATACGCAGTATTTT.

This clonotype occurred a few times. This sequence joins TRBV5-1 and TRBJ1-2; no clear D gene. The length of the CDR3 is 15 residues. Germline V lookup: CDR1 SGHRS, CDR2 YFSETQ. Between the trimmed V and J ends, which lost 0 bases and 8 bases, there was a span of 17 bases. The CDR3 region has the DNA TGCGCCAGCAGCTTGGAGTTCGGCGGATCGTGGGGCTACACCTTC. Residues: CASSLEFGGSWGYTF.

This chain links TRBV7-2 with TRBJ2-1, with D unclear. Germline V gene sequence: CDR1 SGHTA, CDR2 FQGNSA. CDR3 length equals 13 residues. V dropped 1 base and J dropped 8 bases, with 9 bases sitting between them. Written as DNA, the CDR3 is TGTGCCAGCAGCTTAGGTCTCGTAGATGAGCAGTTCTTC. This sequence encodes CASSLGLVDEQFF.

The table lists this clonotype with many counts. This sequence joins TRBV20-1 and TRBJ1-4, with D unclear. The CDR3 is made up of 16 amino acids. Germline assignment: CDR1 DFQATT and CDR2 SNEGSKA (reference sequence). The DNA for the CDR3 is TGCAGCGCTCGAGAGGGCGGGTCCCGCCATCGTGAAAAACTGTTTTTT. Protein: CSAREGGSRHREKLFF.

The V call is TRBV4-2, the J call TRBJ2-7; no clear D. Trimming shortened V by 1 base and J by 2 bases, and 12 bases separated the two germline ends. Germline-derived CDR1 and CDR2 are LGHNA and YNFKEQ. The CDR3 has 15 residues. The CDR3 DNA reads as TGTGCCAGCAGCCAAGTCGCAGGCGATCCCTACGAGCAGTACTTC. Encoded protein: CASSQVAGDPYEQYF.

In this sample, this clonotype turned up once. The J gene is TRBJ1-2, the V gene TRBV19; D perhaps matches TRBD1 (5 bases). Germline CDR1 and CDR2: LNHDA and SQIVND (reference sequence). V dropped 5 bases and J dropped 6 bases, with 16 bases sitting between them. This CDR3 spans 14 amino acids. The CDR3 loop is CASSFGPGRHGYTF. The CDR3 DNA follows: TGTGCCAGTAGTTTTGGGCCAGGGCGGCATGGCTACACCTTC.